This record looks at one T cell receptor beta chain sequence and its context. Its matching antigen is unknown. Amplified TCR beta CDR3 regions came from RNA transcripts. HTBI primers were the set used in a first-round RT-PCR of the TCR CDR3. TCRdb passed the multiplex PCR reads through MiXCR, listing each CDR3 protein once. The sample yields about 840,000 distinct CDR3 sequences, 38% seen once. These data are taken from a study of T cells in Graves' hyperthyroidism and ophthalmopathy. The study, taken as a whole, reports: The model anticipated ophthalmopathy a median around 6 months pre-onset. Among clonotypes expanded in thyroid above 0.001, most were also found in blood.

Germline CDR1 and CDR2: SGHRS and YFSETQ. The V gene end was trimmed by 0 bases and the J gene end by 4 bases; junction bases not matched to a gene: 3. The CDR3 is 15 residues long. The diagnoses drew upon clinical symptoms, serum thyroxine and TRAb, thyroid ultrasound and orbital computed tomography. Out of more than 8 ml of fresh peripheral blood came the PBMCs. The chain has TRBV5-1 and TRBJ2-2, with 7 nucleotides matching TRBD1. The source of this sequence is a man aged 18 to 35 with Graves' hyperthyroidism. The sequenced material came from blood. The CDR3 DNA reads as TGCGCCAGCAGCTTGGAAGCAGGGGGCACCGGGGAGCTGTTTTTT. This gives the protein CASSLEAGGTGELFF.